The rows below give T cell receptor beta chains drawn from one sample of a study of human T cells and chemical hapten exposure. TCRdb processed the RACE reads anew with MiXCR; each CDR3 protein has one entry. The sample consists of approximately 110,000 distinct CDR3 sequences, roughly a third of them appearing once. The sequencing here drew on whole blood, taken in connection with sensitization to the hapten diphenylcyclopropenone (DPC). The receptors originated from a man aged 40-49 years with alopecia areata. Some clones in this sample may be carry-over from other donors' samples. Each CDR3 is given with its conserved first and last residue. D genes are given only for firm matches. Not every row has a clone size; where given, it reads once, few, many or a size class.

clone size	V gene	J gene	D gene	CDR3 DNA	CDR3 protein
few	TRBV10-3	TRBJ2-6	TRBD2	TGTGCCGCCTCGGGACTAGGGTTTGACGGGGCCAACGTCCTGACTTTC	CAASGLGFDGANVLTF
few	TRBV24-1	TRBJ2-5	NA	TGTGCCACCAGTGAGGAGGGGGGCAGGACCCAGTACTTC	CATSEEGGRTQYF
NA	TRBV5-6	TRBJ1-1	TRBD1	TGTGCCAGCAGCCAACTACAGGGGACGGCGACTGAAGCTTTCTTT	CASSQLQGTATEAFF
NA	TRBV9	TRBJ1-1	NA	TGTGCCAGCAGCGTAATAGGTGCAGGGTCCGTGAACACTGAAGCTTTCTTT	CASSVIGAGSVNTEAFF
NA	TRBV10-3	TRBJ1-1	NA	TGTGCCATCAGTGCCACGAACACTGAAGCTTTCTTT	CAISATNTEAFF
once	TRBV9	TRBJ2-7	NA	TGTGCCAGCAGCGCAAGACCGGACCCGACGAACCGGGAGCAGTACTTC	CASSARPDPTNREQYF
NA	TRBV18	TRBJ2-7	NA	TGTGCCAGCTCACCACCAACTAGCAAGTCCTACGAGCAGTACTTC	CASSPPTSKSYEQYF
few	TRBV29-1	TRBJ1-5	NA	TGCAGCGTTGAAGATCCAGGACAGCCCCAGCATTTT	CSVEDPGQPQHF
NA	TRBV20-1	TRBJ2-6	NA	TGCAGTGCTAGTCGCGGCAGGGGAAGTCCTGGGGCCAACGTCCTGACTTTC	CSASRGRGSPGANVLTF
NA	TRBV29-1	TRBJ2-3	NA	TGCAGCGTTGGATTCGGGGTCGGGACAGATACGCAGTATTTT	CSVGFGVGTDTQYF
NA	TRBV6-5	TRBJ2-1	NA	TGTGCCAGCAGTAAGTCCCACCGAAAGTACAATGAGCAGTTCTTC	CASSKSHRKYNEQFF
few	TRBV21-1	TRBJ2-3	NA	TGTGCCAGCAGCATGAGTGGGAGACGGTGCACAGATACGCAGTATTTT	CASSMSGRRCTDTQYF
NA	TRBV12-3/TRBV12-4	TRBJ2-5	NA	TGTGCCAGCAGTCTTCCGGAAGAGACCCAGTACTTC	CASSLPEETQYF
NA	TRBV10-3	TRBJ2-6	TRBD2	TGTGCCATCAGTGGATCTCGGACTAGCGGGCTGTTCTCTGGGGCCAACGTCCTGACTTTC	CAISGSRTSGLFSGANVLTF
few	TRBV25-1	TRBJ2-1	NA	TGTGCCAGCAGTCCCAGCGGGCCGTACAATGAGCAGTTCTTC	CASSPSGPYNEQFF
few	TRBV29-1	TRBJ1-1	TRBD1	TGCAGCATCAGAGGAGGACAGGGCCGTACTGAAGCTTTCTTT	CSIRGGQGRTEAFF
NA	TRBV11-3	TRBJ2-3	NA	TGTGCCAGCAGTTACACCGAAAGGACAGATACGCAGTATTTT	CASSYTERTDTQYF
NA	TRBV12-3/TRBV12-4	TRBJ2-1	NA	TGTGCCAGCAGTTTATTAAGAAGCCCCGGAGAGTCAAATGAGCAGTTCTTC	CASSLLRSPGESNEQFF
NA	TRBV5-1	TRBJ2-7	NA	TGCGCCAGCAGCTTGGACGACATCAATTTCCTCTACGAAGGGCAGTACTTC	CASSLDDINFLYEGQYF
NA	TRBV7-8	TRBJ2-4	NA	TGTGCCAGTACAGACGACCTAGCCAAAAACATTCAGTACTTC	CASTDDLAKNIQYF
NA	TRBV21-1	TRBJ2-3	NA	TGTGCCAGCAGCAATCGAGGGACTAGAAGGTCAGATACGCAGTATTTT	CASSNRGTRRSDTQYF
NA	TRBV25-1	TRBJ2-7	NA	TGTGCCAGCAGTGAATCGGGGAGAGAGGACTACGAGCAGTACTTC	CASSESGREDYEQYF
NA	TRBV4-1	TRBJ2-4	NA	TGCGCCAGCAGCCAAGGGCAACACTCAGGCATTCAGTACTTC	CASSQGQHSGIQYF
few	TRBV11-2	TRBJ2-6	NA	TGTGCCAGCAGCTTAGGTGTACACTCTGGGGCCAACGTCCTGACTTTC	CASSLGVHSGANVLTF
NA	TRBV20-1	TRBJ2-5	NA	TGCAGTGCTAGAGATTACAGGACAGTCCAAGAGACCCAGTACTTC	CSARDYRTVQETQYF
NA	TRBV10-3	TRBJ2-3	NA	TGTGCCATCAGTGAACGTCCAGGTCGGTTGGCAGATACGCAGTATTTT	CAISERPGRLADTQYF
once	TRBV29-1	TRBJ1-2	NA	TGCAGCGTTGAAGATGTCTCCGTGTACACCTTC	CSVEDVSVYTF
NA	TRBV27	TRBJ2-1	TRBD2	TGTGCCAGCAGTTTATCTTCTGGGACTAGTGTTTTGAGTGAGCAGTTCTTC	CASSLSSGTSVLSEQFF
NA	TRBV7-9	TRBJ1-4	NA	TGTGCCAGCAGCTTCCACAGGGATGAGGAAAAACTGTTTTTT	CASSFHRDEEKLFF
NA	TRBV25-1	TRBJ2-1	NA	TGTGCCAGCACGGAAGGGGTATGGAATGAGCAGTTCTTC	CASTEGVWNEQFF
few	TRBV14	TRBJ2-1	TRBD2	TGTGCCAGCAGCCCACTAGCGGGAGAACACAATGAGCAGTTCTTC	CASSPLAGEHNEQFF
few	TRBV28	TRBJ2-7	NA	TGTGCCAGCAGCTTGGGACTGGATAGGTTTACCGAGCAGTACTTC	CASSLGLDRFTEQYF
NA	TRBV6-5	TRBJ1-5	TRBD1	TGTGCCAGCAGCAGGGGGGTAAGCAATCAGCCCCAGCATTTT	CASSRGVSNQPQHF
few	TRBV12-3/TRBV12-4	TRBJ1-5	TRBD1	TGTGCCAGCAGCCGCGGACAGGGAATGGATCAGCCCCAGCATTTT	CASSRGQGMDQPQHF
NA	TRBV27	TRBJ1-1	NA	TGTGCCAGCAGTTTAAAGGGGATTCACACTGAAGCTTTCTTT	CASSLKGIHTEAFF
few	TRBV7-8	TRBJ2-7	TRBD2	TGTGCCAGCAGCTTAGGGGGTGGTAGCGGGACCTACGAGCAGTACTTC	CASSLGGGSGTYEQYF
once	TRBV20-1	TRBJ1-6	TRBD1	TGCAGTGCTGACAGGGGCCCCGGTTCACCCCTCCACTTT	CSADRGPGSPLHF
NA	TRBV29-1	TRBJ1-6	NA	TGCAGCCTCGGCGTCGTCTCCTATAATTCACCCCTCCACTTT	CSLGVVSYNSPLHF
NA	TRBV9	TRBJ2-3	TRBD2	TGTGCCAGCAGCCCCCCTAGCGGGAGGGGAACAGATACGCAGTATTTT	CASSPPSGRGTDTQYF
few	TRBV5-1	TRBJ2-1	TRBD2	TGCGCCAGCAGTGGGCTAGCGGGAGGGAATGAGCAGTTCTTC	CASSGLAGGNEQFF
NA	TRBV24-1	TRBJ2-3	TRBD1	TGTGCCACCAGTGTTACAGGGGCTCCCACAGATACGCAGTATTTT	CATSVTGAPTDTQYF
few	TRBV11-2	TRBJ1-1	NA	TGTGCCAGCAGCTTAGAATCCCAGGGTCGGACTGAAGCTTTCTTT	CASSLESQGRTEAFF
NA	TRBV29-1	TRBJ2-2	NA	TGCAGCGGTAGCTTGAGCGGCTCGAACACCGGGGAGCTGTTTTTT	CSGSLSGSNTGELFF
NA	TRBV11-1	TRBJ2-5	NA	TGTGCCAGCAGCTTAGCCGAAGAGACCCAGTACTTC	CASSLAEETQYF
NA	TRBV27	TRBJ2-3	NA	TGTGCCAGCAGCATCAGGGTTGAAGATACGCAGTATTTT	CASSIRVEDTQYF
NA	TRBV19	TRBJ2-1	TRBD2	TGTGCCAGGACTAGCGGGAGGTCGTACAATGAGCAGTTCTTC	CARTSGRSYNEQFF
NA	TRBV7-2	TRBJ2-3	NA	TGTGCCAGCAGCTTATATCAGGGCACAGATACGCAGTATTTT	CASSLYQGTDTQYF
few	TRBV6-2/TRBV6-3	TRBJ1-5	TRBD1	TGTGCCAGCAGTTACTCCTTCGGACAGGGGGAAAGCAATCAGCCCCAGCATTTT	CASSYSFGQGESNQPQHF
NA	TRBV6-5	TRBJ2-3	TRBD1	TGTGCCAGCAGTCCCCGGACAGGGGGAGCAGATACGCAGTATTTT	CASSPRTGGADTQYF
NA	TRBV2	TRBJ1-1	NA	TGTGCCAGCAGTTTTTCGGAAGGCAGCACTGAAGCTTTCTTT	CASSFSEGSTEAFF
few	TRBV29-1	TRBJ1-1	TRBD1	TGCAGCGTTGAACGGGACAGGGGATTAAGGACTGAAGCTTTCTTT	CSVERDRGLRTEAFF